The count of the clone carrying this TCR beta chain is one. No antigen is known for it. A read error may produce the germline difference seen at one junction end. The CDR3 is 15 amino acids. Germline-derived CDR1 and CDR2 are SNHLY and FYNNEI. The data originate from a study of blood T cells in healthy people across ages. Per sample, no less than 6 micrograms of total RNA were extracted. PCR was performed a second time for roughly 7 to 12 cycles using a sample-barcoded 5' primer and a J-beta primer mix. Individual samples furnished no less than 2.5 million CDR3-containing paired-end reads apiece. From the 5' RACE reads, TCRdb called clonotypes with MiXCR, one entry per CDR3 protein. The sample contains 730,000 or so distinct CDR3 sequences, about 40% of which appear only once. The study's findings and limits: What prevented conclusive comparison of naive and antigen-experienced cells was that PBMCs were unsorted. One million T cells yielded diversity estimates that were considered underestimates.

The chain uses TRBV2 and TRBJ2-5, with 12 bases fitting TRBD2. The TCR comes from a woman in her sixties in good health. Sequences were obtained from blood. As DNA, the CDR3 is TGTGGCAGCAGACTAGCGGGAGTAGTCGGAGAGACCCAGTACTTC. This codes for CGSRLAGVVGETQYF.